Shown below are 18 T cell receptor beta chains from a single sample sequenced in a study of blood T cell repertoires in COVID-19. Libraries were prepared by immunoSEQ multiplex PCR; TCRdb keeps only in-frame clonotypes and omits some of them. The table lists fewer than 450,000 clones, around 89% of them singletons. Sequenced sample: peripheral blood. Receptors were obtained from a woman in her 50s with COVID-19, enrolled during active disease.

The CDR3 loop reads CASSLDLRGINGYTF. The CDR3 coding sequence is TGTGCCAGCAGCTTAGATCTAAGGGGCATTAATGGCTACACCTTC. The V gene is TRBV11-2, the J gene TRBJ1-2, with D possibly matching TRBD1 (5 bases). V was clipped by 0 bases and J by 6 bases, with 14 bases between them. The V gene's germline CDR1 is SGHAT and CDR2 FQNNGV. This CDR3 region has 15 residues.

A remark on this clone: Other DNA sequences in this specimen translate into the identical CDR3. The chain recombines TRBV11-2 with TRBJ2-7, with TRBD1 matching over 7 bases. This CDR3 comprises 13 residues. With 1 base clipped from V and 7 bases from J, the junction kept 4 bases outside the gene matches. In germline, CDR1 is SGHAT, CDR2 FQNNGV. CDR3 bases: TGTGCCAGCAGCTTAGGACAGGGCGGAGAGCAGTACTTC. Residues: CASSLGQGGEQYF.

This rearrangement joins TRBV19 to TRBJ1-2, with 9 bases identical to TRBD1. Germline CDR1 reads LNHDA; CDR2 reads SQIVND (reference sequence). V trimming: 6 bases; J trimming: 8 bases; junction bases outside the gene matches: 10. The CDR3 has 14 residues. CDR3 nucleotide sequence: TGTGCCAGTAGCCCGGGACAGGGTAGCTACGGCTACACCTTC. Amino acids: CASSPGQGSYGYTF.

This chain links TRBV3-1 (or the pseudogene TRBV3-2) with TRBJ1-1, with 7 bases that match TRBD1. The CDR3 sequence is 14 residues long. Germline CDR1 reads LGHDT; CDR2 reads YNNKEL (reference sequence). V was pared by 4 bases and J by 1 base, with 3 bases of the junction left unmatched. CDR3 residues: CASSLQGENTEAFF. The CDR3 region has the DNA TGTGCCAGCAGCCTCCAGGGGGAGAACACTGAAGCTTTCTTT.

The chain couples TRBV27 to TRBJ1-6; tentatively, D is TRBD1 (5 bases). This CDR3 is 13 amino acids long. Germline CDR1 reads MNHEY; CDR2 reads SMNVEV (reference sequence). Deletions cut 11 bases from V and 4 bases from J, with 12 bases between. CDR3 amino acids: CAAEGRYNSPLHF. In nucleotides, the CDR3 is TGTGCCGCGGAGGGACGGTATAATTCACCCCTCCACTTT.

This chain connects TRBV9 to TRBJ2-7; maybe TRBD1 (5 bases). This CDR3 spans 12 amino acids. V gave up 0 bases and J gave up 4 bases, with 5 bases separating them. Per the germline V gene, CDR1 is SGDLS and CDR2 is YYNGEE. CDR3 nucleotides: TGTGCCAGCAGCGTAGAGGGGTACGAGCAGTACTTC. It is translated as CASSVEGYEQYF.

The chain uses TRBV6-5 and TRBJ2-1; TRBD2 might be the D (5 bases). Per germline, CDR1 MNHEY and CDR2 SVGAGI. V was shortened by 7 bases and J by 4 bases, with 17 bases between the two germline ends. This CDR3 region has 15 residues. The CDR3, as DNA: TGTGCCAGCACCCCAAATCGTCGGGGATACAATGAGCAGTTCTTC. Its translation: CASTPNRRGYNEQFF.

The chain uses TRBV7-2 and TRBJ1-2, with D perhaps matching TRBD1 (5 bases). V was shortened by 4 bases and J by 8 bases, with 17 bases between the two germline ends. The CDR3 loop spans 14 amino acids. Germline values: CDR1 SGHTA, CDR2 FQGNSA. The CDR3 spells CASSSPGRYLGYTF. CDR3 in DNA: TGTGCCAGCAGCTCTCCAGGGAGGTACCTCGGCTACACCTTC.

V is TRBV19 and J is TRBJ2-7; a possible D gene is TRBD1 (6 bases). The germline V gene has CDR1 LNHDA and CDR2 SQIVND (reference sequence). This CDR3 region has 16 residues. V was cut by 4 bases and J by 0 bases, with 16 bases left in between. CDR3 coding DNA: TGTGCCAGTAGTACAATAACAGGGACCTTCTCCTACGAGCAGTACTTC. Protein sequence: CASSTITGTFSYEQYF. Based on the CDR3 plus reference TRBV19 and TRBJ2-7, the full variable domain is DGGITQSPKYLFRKEGQNVTLSCEQNLNHDAMYWYRQDPGQGLRLIYYSQIVNDFQKGDIAEGYSVSREKKESFPLTVTSAQKNPTAFYLCASSTITGTFSYEQYFGPGTRLTVT.

This chain uses TRBV12-3 or TRBV12-4 with TRBJ2-1, with TRBD2 as a possible D gene (5 bases). This CDR3 contains 13 residues. The V gene lost 8 bases and the J gene lost 4 bases, with 12 bases spanning the gap. The chain's CDR3 is CASGSRGYNEQFF. CDR3 DNA: TGTGCCAGCGGGTCCCGGGGATACAATGAGCAGTTCTTC.

This clone was detected once. The chain is built from TRBV28 and TRBJ1-6, with D perhaps TRBD1 (6 bases). The germline V gene has CDR1 MDHEN and CDR2 SYDVKM. Trimming cost V 5 bases and J 6 bases, with 14 bases left between them. CDR3 length equals 15 residues. The CDR3 nucleotides are TGTGCCAGCAGTCCCCGGGGGGGGGCTAATTCACCCCTCCACTTT. Its protein is CASSPRGGANSPLHF.

This clone came up a few times. CDR3 sequence: CASSLIWLAEAFF. The CDR3 DNA is TGTGCCAGCAGTTTGATTTGGTTAGCAGAAGCTTTCTTT. The chain joins TRBV27 to TRBJ1-1; no firm D call. Germline CDR1 and CDR2: MNHEY and SMNVEV (reference sequence). This CDR3 has 13 amino acids. With 3 bases removed from V and 8 bases from J, the gap between germline ends came to 13 bases.

The chain recombines TRBV5-1 with TRBJ1-2; a weak D match, TRBD1 (6 bases). Trimming left V 1 base short and J 6 bases short, with 19 bases between. The CDR3 spans 16 residues. Germline V CDR1 and CDR2: SGHRS, YFSETQ. CDR3 DNA: TGCGCCAGCAGCTTGAGGAAGTGGGGGCGCAATCATGGCTACACCTTC. It is translated as CASSLRKWGRNHGYTF.

V is TRBV29-1 and J is TRBJ1-6; TRBD1 matches at 8 bases. CDR1 is SQVTM and CDR2 is ANQGSEA in the germline V gene. This CDR3 has 13 amino acids. V lost 4 bases, J lost 7 bases, and 3 bases stayed unmatched. CDR3 sequence: CSVGTGLNSPLHF. CDR3 bases: TGCAGCGTTGGGACAGGGTTAAATTCACCCCTCCACTTT.

The CDR3 loop reads CASTTGLAANEQFF. CDR3 nucleotide sequence: TGTGCCAGCACCACAGGACTAGCGGCGAATGAGCAGTTCTTC. V is TRBV2 and J is TRBJ2-1; 10 nucleotides match TRBD2. There are 14 residues in the CDR3. Per germline, CDR1 SNHLY and CDR2 FYNNEI. With 7 bases clipped from V and 7 bases from J, the junction kept 7 bases outside the gene matches.

This clone was picked up a small number of times. This chain links TRBV10-3 with TRBJ1-1; TRBD1 aligns across 7 bases. The V gene's germline CDR1 is ENHRY and CDR2 SYGVKD. The CDR3 runs to 15 residues. Trimming took 4 bases from V and 6 from J; bases not matched to a gene: 11. The CDR3 bases are TGTGCCATCAGTGGGGCCGAACAGGGGCCTCCTGAAGCTTTCTTT. Its protein is CAISGAEQGPPEAFF.

This clone was recorded a few times. The chain couples TRBV4-2 to TRBJ1-2, with D possibly TRBD1 on 5 matching bases. Trimming stripped 1 base from V and 4 bases from J, with 10 bases between. Germline assignment: CDR1 LGHNA and CDR2 YNFKEQ. This CDR3 comprises 14 residues. The CDR3 DNA is TGTGCCAGCAGCCAAGTAGGAGGGGCCTATGGCTACACCTTC. Translating gives CASSQVGGAYGYTF.

The rearrangement joins TRBV5-1 to TRBJ1-3, with 11 bases lining up with TRBD1. Trimming cost V 3 bases and J 0 bases; bases outside gene matches: 5. Germline loops: CDR1 SGHRS, CDR2 YFSETQ. This CDR3 comprises 17 residues. The CDR3 here is CASSSGTGGNSGNTIYF. CDR3 in DNA: TGCGCCAGCAGCTCAGGGACAGGGGGTAACTCTGGAAACACCATATATTTT.